Below, one T cell receptor (beta chain) is given with its context. This sample is part of a study of T-cell memory formation after mild COVID-19. From the 5' RACE reads, TCRdb called clonotypes with MiXCR, one entry per CDR3 protein. This sample has just over 200,000 distinct CDR3 sequences, with 9.5% found just once. This CDR3 is 13 amino acids long. V was pared by 8 bases and J by 4 bases, with 12 bases between. Germline V gives CDR1 ENHRY, CDR2 SYGVKD. Sequenced: PBMCs or a T cell subset sorted from them (not recorded which). This sequence joins TRBV10-3 and TRBJ2-1; D remains ambiguous. This clonotype originated in a man between 18 and 35 years old who had mild COVID-19 (a few samples of this study predate the infection). Cell type and time point are not known. CDR3 coding DNA: TGTGCCATCTCTTTAGAGATTTACAATGAGCAGTTCTTC. This translates into CAISLEIYNEQFF.